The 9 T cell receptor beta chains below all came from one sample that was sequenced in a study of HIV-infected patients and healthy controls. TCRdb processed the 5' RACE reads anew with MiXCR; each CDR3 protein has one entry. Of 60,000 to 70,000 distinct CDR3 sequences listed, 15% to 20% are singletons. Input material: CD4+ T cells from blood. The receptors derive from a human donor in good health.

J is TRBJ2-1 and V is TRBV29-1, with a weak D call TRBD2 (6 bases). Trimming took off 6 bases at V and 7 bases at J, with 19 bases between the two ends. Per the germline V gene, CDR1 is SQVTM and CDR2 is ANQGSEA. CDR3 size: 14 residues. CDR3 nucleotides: TGCAGCGTCCGGTACGGGAGTGGTTGGAATGAGCAGTTCTTC. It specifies CSVRYGSGWNEQFF.

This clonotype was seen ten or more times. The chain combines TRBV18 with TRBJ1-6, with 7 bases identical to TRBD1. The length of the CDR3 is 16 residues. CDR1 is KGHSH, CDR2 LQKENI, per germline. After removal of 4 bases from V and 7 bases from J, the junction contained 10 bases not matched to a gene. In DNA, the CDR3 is TGTGCCAGCTCACAGTCACTGGGACAGATCAATTCACCCCTCCACTTT. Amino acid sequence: CASSQSLGQINSPLHF.

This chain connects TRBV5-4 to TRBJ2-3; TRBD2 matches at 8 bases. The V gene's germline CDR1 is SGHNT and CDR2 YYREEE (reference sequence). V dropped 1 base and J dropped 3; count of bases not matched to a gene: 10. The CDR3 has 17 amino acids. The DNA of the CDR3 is TGTGCCAGCAGCTTGCAGCTAGGGAGCGGGAGAACAGATACGCAGTATTTT. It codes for CASSLQLGSGRTDTQYF. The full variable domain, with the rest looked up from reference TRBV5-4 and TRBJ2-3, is ETGVTQSPTHLIKTRGQQVTLRCSSQSGHNTVSWYQQALGQGPQFIFQYYREEENGRGNFPPRFSGLQFPNYSSELNVNALELDDSALYLCASSLQLGSGRTDTQYFGPGTRLTVL.

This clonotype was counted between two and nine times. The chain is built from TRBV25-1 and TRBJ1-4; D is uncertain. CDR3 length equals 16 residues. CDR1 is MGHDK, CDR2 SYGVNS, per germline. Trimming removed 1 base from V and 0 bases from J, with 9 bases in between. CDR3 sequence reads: CASSESGFPTNEKLFF. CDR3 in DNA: TGTGCCAGCAGTGAATCCGGGTTTCCAACTAATGAAAAACTGTTTTTT.

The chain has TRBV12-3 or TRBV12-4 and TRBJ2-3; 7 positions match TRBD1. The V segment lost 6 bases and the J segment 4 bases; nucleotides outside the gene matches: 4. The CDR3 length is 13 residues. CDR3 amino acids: CASRLTGPDTQYF. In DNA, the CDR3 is TGTGCCAGCAGACTGACAGGGCCAGATACGCAGTATTTT.

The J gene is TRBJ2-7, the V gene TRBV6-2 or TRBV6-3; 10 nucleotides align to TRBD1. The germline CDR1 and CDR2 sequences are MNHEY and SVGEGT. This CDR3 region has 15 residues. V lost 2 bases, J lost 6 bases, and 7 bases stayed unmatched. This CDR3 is CASSYGDRGHSEQYF. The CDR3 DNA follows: TGTGCCAGCAGTTACGGGGACAGGGGTCACTCCGAGCAGTACTTC.

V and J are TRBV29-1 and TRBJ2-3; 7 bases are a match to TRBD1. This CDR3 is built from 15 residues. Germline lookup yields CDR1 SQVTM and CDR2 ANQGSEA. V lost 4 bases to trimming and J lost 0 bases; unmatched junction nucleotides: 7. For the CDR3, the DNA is TGCAGCGTTGGGAACAGGGGCTACAGCACAGATACGCAGTATTTT. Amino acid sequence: CSVGNRGYSTDTQYF.

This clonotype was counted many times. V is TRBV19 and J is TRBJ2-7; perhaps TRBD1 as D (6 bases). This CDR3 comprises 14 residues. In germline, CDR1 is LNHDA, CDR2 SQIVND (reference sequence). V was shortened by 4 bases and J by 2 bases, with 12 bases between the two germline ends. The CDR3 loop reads CASSNPGHTYEQYF. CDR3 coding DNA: TGTGCCAGTAGTAACCCGGGACACACCTACGAGCAGTACTTC.

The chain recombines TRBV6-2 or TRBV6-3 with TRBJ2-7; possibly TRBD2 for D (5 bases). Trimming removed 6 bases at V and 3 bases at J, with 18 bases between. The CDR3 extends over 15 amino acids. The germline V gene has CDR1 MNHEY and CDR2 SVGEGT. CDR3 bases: TGTGCCAGCAGCTCAGGATCTGGAGGTCTCTACGAGCAGTACTTC. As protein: CASSSGSGGLYEQYF.